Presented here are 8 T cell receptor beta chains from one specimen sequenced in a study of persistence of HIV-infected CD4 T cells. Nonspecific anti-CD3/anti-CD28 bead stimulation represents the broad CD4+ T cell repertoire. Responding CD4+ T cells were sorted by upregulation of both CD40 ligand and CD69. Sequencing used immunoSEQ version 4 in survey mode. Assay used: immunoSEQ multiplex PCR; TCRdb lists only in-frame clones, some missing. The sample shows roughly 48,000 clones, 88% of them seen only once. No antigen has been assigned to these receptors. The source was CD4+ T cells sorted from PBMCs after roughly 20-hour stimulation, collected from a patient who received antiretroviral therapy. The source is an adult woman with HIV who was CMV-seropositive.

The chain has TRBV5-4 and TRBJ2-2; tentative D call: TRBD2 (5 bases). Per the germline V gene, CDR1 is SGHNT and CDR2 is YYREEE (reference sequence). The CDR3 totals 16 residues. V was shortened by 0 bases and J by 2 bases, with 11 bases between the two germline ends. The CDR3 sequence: CASSLGRAINTGELFF. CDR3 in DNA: TGTGCCAGCAGCTTGGGGCGGGCCATTAACACCGGGGAGCTGTTTTTT.

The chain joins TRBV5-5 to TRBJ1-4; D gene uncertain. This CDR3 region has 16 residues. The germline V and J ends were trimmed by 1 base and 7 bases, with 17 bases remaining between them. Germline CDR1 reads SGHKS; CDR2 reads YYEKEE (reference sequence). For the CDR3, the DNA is TGTGCCAGCAGCTTGTACCCGGGGTTGGGAACTGAAAAACTGTTTTTT. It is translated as CASSLYPGLGTEKLFF.

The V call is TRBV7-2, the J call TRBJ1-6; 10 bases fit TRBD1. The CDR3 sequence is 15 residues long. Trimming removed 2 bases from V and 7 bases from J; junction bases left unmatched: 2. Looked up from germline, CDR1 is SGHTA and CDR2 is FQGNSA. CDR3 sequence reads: CASSLKTGGNSPLHF. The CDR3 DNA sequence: TGTGCCAGCAGCTTAAAGACAGGGGGCAATTCACCCCTCCACTTT.

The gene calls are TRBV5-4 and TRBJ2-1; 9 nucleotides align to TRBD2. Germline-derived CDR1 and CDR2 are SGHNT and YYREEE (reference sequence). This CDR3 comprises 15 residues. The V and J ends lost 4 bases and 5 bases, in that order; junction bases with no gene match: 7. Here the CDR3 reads CASSPRVAGDNEQFF. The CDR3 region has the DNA TGTGCCAGCAGCCCCCGAGTAGCGGGGGACAATGAGCAGTTCTTC.

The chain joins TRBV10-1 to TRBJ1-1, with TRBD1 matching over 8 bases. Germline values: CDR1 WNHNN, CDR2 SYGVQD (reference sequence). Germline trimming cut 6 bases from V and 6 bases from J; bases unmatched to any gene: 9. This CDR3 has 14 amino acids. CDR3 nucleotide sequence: TGCGCCAGCAGGGACACGGGACAGGCTTCTGAAGCTTTCTTT. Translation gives CASRDTGQASEAFF.

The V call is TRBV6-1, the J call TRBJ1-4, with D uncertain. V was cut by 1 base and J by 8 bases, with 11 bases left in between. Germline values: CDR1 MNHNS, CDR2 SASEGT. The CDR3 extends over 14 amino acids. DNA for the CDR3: TGTGCCAGCAGTGAAGTTGGACGGTGGGAAAAACTGTTTTTT. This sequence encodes CASSEVGRWEKLFF.

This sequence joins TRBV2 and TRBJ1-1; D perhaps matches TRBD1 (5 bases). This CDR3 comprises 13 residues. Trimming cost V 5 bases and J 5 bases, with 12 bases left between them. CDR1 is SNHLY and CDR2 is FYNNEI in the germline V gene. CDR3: CASSPEQETEAFF. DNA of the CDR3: TGTGCCAGCAGTCCCGAACAGGAAACTGAAGCTTTCTTT.

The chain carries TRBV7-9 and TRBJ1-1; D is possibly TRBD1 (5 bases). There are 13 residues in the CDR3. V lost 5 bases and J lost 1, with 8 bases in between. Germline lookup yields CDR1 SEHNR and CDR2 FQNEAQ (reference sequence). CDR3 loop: CASSLDTNTEAFF. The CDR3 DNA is TGTGCCAGCAGCCTGGACACGAACACTGAAGCTTTCTTT.